This record concerns one TCR beta chain sequence. This record belongs to a study of blood T cell repertoires in COVID-19. About the research overall: COVID-19 samples from acute and convalescent phases originated in the United States, Italy and Spain. Sources were T cells, B-cell-depleted T cells, or PBMCs; the material itself was cDNA or gDNA.

In the authors' workflow: Reference gene primer amplification in the assay estimated nucleated cell counts. Sequenced by immunoSEQ multiplex PCR; TCRdb stores in-frame clones only, minus some. V, J and clone size derive from that table, while D and trimming were established from the DNA sequence. The sample records roughly 200,000 clones, under 90% being singletons. The J segment lost 3 bases and the V segment lost 0 bases, leaving 5 bases of the junction unmatched. In germline, CDR1 is GTSNPN, CDR2 SVGIG (reference sequence). The CDR3 loop spans 15 amino acids. This TCR was sampled from a man aged 40-50 years with acute or convalescent COVID-19. The material sequenced was peripheral blood. The J gene is TRBJ1-1, the V gene TRBV30; the match to TRBD1 covers 9 bases. The CDR3 is CAWSVRRTGDTEAFF. The CDR3 DNA follows: TGTGCCTGGAGTGTACGACGGACAGGGGACACTGAAGCTTTCTTT.